The rows below give T cell receptor beta chains drawn from one sample of a study of blood T cell repertoires in COVID-19. Method: immunoSEQ multiplex PCR; TCRdb's copy keeps in-frame clones and lacks some. Of over 200,000 clones listed, about 87% are singletons. Sequencing was done on a sample of peripheral blood. These receptors originate from a man aged 55 to 70 who had recovered from COVID-19. CDR3s include the opening cysteine and the closing phenylalanine or tryptophan. D genes are given only for firm matches.

TRBD1	TRBV24-1	TRBJ2-3	CATTGGHTDTQYF	TGTGCCACCACAGGGGGCCACACAGATACGCAGTATTTT
TRBD1	TRBV7-3	TRBJ2-1	CASSISTGNNEQFF	TGTGCCAGCAGCATCTCGACAGGGAACAATGAGCAGTTCTTC
.	TRBV6-5	TRBJ1-6	CASLYRLNSPLHF	TGTGCCAGCTTGTATAGACTTAATTCACCCCTCCACTTT
.	TRBV5-1	TRBJ2-3	CASSLDTVTDTQYF	TGCGCCAGCAGCTTGGATACAGTCACAGATACGCAGTATTTT
.	TRBV10-1	TRBJ2-3	CASSEETGRYTQYF	TGCGCCAGCAGTGAAGAAACAGGGCGATATACGCAGTATTTT
.	TRBV29-1	TRBJ2-7	CSVGTPSAGEQYF	TGCAGCGTCGGAACCCCGTCGGCCGGGGAGCAGTACTTC
TRBD2	TRBV7-9	TRBJ2-2	CASSWGTSGAGELFF	TGTGCCAGCAGCTGGGGGACTAGCGGGGCCGGGGAGCTGTTTTTT
.	TRBV7-3	TRBJ1-2	CASSWQQGANYGYTF	TGTGCCAGCAGCTGGCAACAGGGAGCGAACTATGGCTACACCTTC
.	TRBV5-1	TRBJ2-1	CAITGQGSYNEQFF	TGCGCCATCACAGGGCAGGGATCTTACAATGAGCAGTTCTTC
.	TRBV5-1	TRBJ2-2	CASSQTVTGELFF	TGCGCCAGCAGCCAAACGGTGACCGGGGAGCTGTTTTTT
TRBD2	TRBV29-1	TRBJ2-3	CSVGGPGRSTDTQYF	TGCAGCGTTGGGGGACCCGGGAGGAGCACAGATACGCAGTATTTT
TRBD1	TRBV30	TRBJ1-6	CAWRGAGTGRSPLHF	TGTGCCTGGAGGGGAGCCGGGACAGGGCGATCACCCCTCCACTTT
TRBD1	TRBV3-1/TRBV3-2	TRBJ2-7	CASSQDHSGGYEQYF	TGTGCCAGCAGCCAAGATCATTCAGGGGGCTACGAGCAGTACTTC